The clone carrying this T cell receptor (beta chain) was observed a few times. Its antigen is unidentified. The data derive from a study of T cells after yellow fever vaccination. Study-wide results and caveats: Overlap between CD4 and CD8 compartments was detected for a small share of clonotypes. The bulk population could contribute abundant contaminating clonotypes to FACS-sorted repertoires.

The TCR cDNA carried a universal primer site and UMIs from 5'RACE template switching. TCRdb re-called the 5' RACE reads through MiXCR, storing one row per CDR3 protein. This sample has 450,000 to 550,000 distinct CDR3 sequences; just over 20% occur once, and the top ten carry less than 20%. Source: PBMCs, taken roughly 23 days after the first yellow fever vaccination. The TCR sequence derives from a man younger than 35 who received the YFV17D yellow fever vaccine.

The CDR3 loop reads CASSTGGGSLHF. In nucleotides, the CDR3 is TGTGCCAGCAGTACAGGGGGAGGGTCCCTCCACTTT. The rearrangement links TRBV28 to TRBJ1-6, with 8 bases fitting TRBD1. Germline V gene data show CDR1 as MDHEN and CDR2 as SYDVKM. Trimming at V came to 5 bases and at J to 14 bases, leaving 5 bases not matched to a gene. The CDR3 extends over 12 amino acids.